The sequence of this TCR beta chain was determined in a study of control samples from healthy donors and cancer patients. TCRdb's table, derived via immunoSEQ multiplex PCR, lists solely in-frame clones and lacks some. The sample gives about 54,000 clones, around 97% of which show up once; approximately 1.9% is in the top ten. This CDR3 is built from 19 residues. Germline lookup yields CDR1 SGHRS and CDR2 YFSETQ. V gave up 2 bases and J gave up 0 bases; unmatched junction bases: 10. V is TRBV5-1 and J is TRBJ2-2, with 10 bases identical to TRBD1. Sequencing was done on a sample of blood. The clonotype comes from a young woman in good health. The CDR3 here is CASSFPGQGSLANTGELFF. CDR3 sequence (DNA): TGCGCCAGCAGCTTTCCGGGACAGGGGTCCCTGGCGAACACCGGGGAGCTGTTTTTT.